The rows below give T cell receptor beta chains drawn from one sample of a study of T cells after yellow fever vaccination. TCRdb called the 5' RACE reads again in MiXCR, with one record for every CDR3 protein. The data contain 250,000 to 400,000 distinct CDR3 sequences, 4.1% of them singletons. This specimen consisted of PBMCs, obtained 5 days after the yellow fever booster vaccination. All receptors come from a man between 18 and 29 years old who received the YFV17D yellow fever vaccine. CDR3s include the opening cysteine and the closing phenylalanine or tryptophan. D genes are given only for firm matches. A clone size is listed for some rows: how often the clone was seen (once, few, many), or a class if it is expanded.

clone_size	v_call	j_call	d_call	cdr3_aa	cdr3_nt
-	TRBV21-1	TRBJ1-1	-	CAPGGCPTLNTEAFF	TGTGCCCCCGGGGGCTGCCCCACCTTGAACACTGAAGCTTTCTTT
many	TRBV7-2	TRBJ2-7	-	CASSYRLGGGYEQYF	TGTGCCAGCAGCTATAGACTGGGAGGAGGGTACGAGCAGTACTTC
many	TRBV29-1	TRBJ2-5	-	CSVGEGPASKGGTQYF	TGCAGCGTTGGAGAGGGGCCGGCCTCCAAGGGGGGGACCCAGTACTTC
many	TRBV6-5	TRBJ1-3	TRBD1	CASSYDRGSGNTIYF	TGTGCCAGCAGTTACGACAGGGGCTCTGGAAACACCATATATTTT
-	TRBV5-1	TRBJ1-3	-	CASSSKEGAEGIGNTIYF	TGCGCCAGCAGCTCGAAGGAAGGTGCAGAGGGTATCGGAAACACCATATATTTT
few	TRBV4-1	TRBJ2-3	TRBD2	CASSHGVRSGGPQDTQYF	TGCGCCAGCAGCCATGGGGTTAGGAGCGGGGGGCCACAAGATACGCAGTATTTT
-	TRBV19	TRBJ2-1	TRBD2	CASSADRDYDEQFF	TGTGCCAGTAGTGCAGACCGGGACTACGATGAGCAGTTCTTC
few	TRBV7-9	TRBJ2-5	-	CASSISRETQYF	TGTGCCAGCAGCATTAGCAGGGAGACCCAGTACTTC
many	TRBV7-8	TRBJ1-3	-	CASSSGRLGGNTIYF	TGTGCCAGCAGCTCCGGACGACTGGGAGGAAACACCATATATTTT
few	TRBV29-1	TRBJ2-7	-	CSVEVDSKASYEQYF	TGCAGCGTTGAAGTGGACAGTAAGGCTTCCTACGAGCAGTACTTC
few	TRBV5-4	TRBJ2-4	-	CASSLAGPKNIQYF	TGTGCCAGCAGCTTGGCCGGCCCCAAAAACATTCAGTACTTC
many	TRBV12-3/TRBV12-4	TRBJ2-5	TRBD1	CASSPGQGYQETQYF	TGTGCCAGCAGTCCGGGACAGGGATACCAAGAGACCCAGTACTTC
few	TRBV27	TRBJ1-5	TRBD1	CASRGITGGAGQPQHF	TGTGCCAGCAGGGGGATTACAGGGGGCGCCGGTCAGCCCCAGCATTTT
few	TRBV13	TRBJ2-3	TRBD2	CASRELTAPGLAGATDTQYF	TGTGCCAGCAGGGAACTAACCGCCCCGGGACTAGCGGGGGCTACAGATACGCAGTATTTT
-	TRBV12-3/TRBV12-4	TRBJ1-1	-	CASSSSDIMNTEAFF	TGTGCCAGCAGTTCCTCAGACATAATGAACACTGAAGCTTTCTTT
many	TRBV5-1	TRBJ2-5	-	CASSFFGPQETQYF	TGCGCCAGCAGCTTTTTTGGACCCCAAGAGACCCAGTACTTC
-	TRBV5-1	TRBJ1-1	TRBD1	CASSITGQGAPEAFF	TGCGCCAGCAGCATCACCGGACAGGGGGCACCTGAAGCTTTCTTT
many	TRBV7-2	TRBJ2-5	TRBD2	CASSATSGVQETQYF	TGTGCCAGCAGCGCTACTAGCGGGGTTCAAGAGACCCAGTACTTC
few	TRBV4-3	TRBJ2-1	-	CASSPTLVDEQFF	TGCGCCAGCAGCCCCACCCTTGTTGATGAGCAGTTCTTC
few	TRBV4-2	TRBJ1-3	TRBD1	CASSTGGAPSGNTIYF	TGTGCCAGCAGCACAGGGGGGGCTCCCTCTGGAAACACCATATATTTT
-	TRBV27	TRBJ2-7	-	CASSFTSLYEQYF	TGTGCCAGCAGTTTTACGAGCCTCTACGAGCAGTACTTC
many	TRBV4-3	TRBJ2-2	-	CASSQEVLGNTGELFF	TGCGCCAGCAGCCAAGAGGTTTTGGGGAACACCGGGGAGCTGTTTTTT
few	TRBV29-1	TRBJ2-2	TRBD2	CSVVIAGGVNTGELFF	TGCAGCGTTGTAATAGCGGGGGGCGTGAACACCGGGGAGCTGTTTTTT
many	TRBV18	TRBJ2-5	-	CASSRDRQETQYF	TGTGCCAGCTCAAGAGACAGGCAAGAGACCCAGTACTTC
-	TRBV2	TRBJ1-1	TRBD1	CASRNRGTTEAFF	TGTGCCAGCAGAAACAGGGGGACCACTGAAGCTTTCTTT
few	TRBV9	TRBJ2-1	TRBD2	CASSVGGLAGGHNEQFF	TGTGCCAGCAGCGTAGGGGGACTAGCGGGGGGGCACAATGAGCAGTTCTTC
-	TRBV9	TRBJ2-5	-	CASSVRGIQETQYF	TGTGCCAGCAGCGTAAGAGGGATCCAAGAGACCCAGTACTTC
few	TRBV6-1	TRBJ1-2	-	CASIAGTADYGYTF	TGTGCCAGCATAGCCGGGACTGCGGACTATGGCTACACCTTC
many	TRBV11-2	TRBJ2-5	-	CASSRPAPPRTQYF	TGTGCCAGCAGCCGTCCGGCCCCCCCACGGACCCAGTACTTC
few	TRBV27	TRBJ1-4	-	CASRTADPTNEKLFF	TGTGCCAGTCGGACCGCTGATCCAACTAATGAAAAACTGTTTTTT
few	TRBV5-1	TRBJ2-5	-	CASSLGGAEQETQYF	TGCGCCAGCAGCCTCGGTGGGGCAGAACAAGAGACCCAGTACTTC
-	TRBV20-1	TRBJ1-1	-	CSARAGMNTEAFF	TGCAGTGCTAGGGCGGGCATGAACACTGAAGCTTTCTTT
-	TRBV5-1	TRBJ1-1	-	CASTELEGTEAFF	TGCGCCAGCACAGAATTGGAGGGGACTGAAGCTTTCTTT
few	TRBV7-9	TRBJ2-7	TRBD1	CASSYTGAGEQYF	TGTGCCAGCAGCTATACAGGGGCAGGCGAGCAGTACTTC
many	TRBV7-9	TRBJ2-1	TRBD1	CASSELKGALWNEQFF	TGTGCCAGCAGCGAGTTGAAGGGGGCCCTTTGGAATGAGCAGTTCTTC
-	TRBV5-1	TRBJ2-5	-	CASNSGVQAQGETQYF	TGCGCCAGCAACTCCGGGGTGCAGGCCCAGGGGGAGACCCAGTACTTC
once	TRBV20-1	TRBJ2-5	-	CSAIYHRGGFQETQYF	TGCAGTGCTATCTATCACCGTGGGGGGTTCCAAGAGACCCAGTACTTC
few	TRBV5-1	TRBJ2-3	-	CASSRSQEADTQYF	TGCGCCAGCAGCCGAAGCCAAGAAGCAGATACGCAGTATTTT
few	TRBV12-3/TRBV12-4	TRBJ2-2	-	CASSYRVMNTGELFF	TGTGCCAGCAGCTACAGGGTTATGAACACCGGGGAGCTGTTTTTT
many	TRBV6-2/TRBV6-3	TRBJ2-7	-	CASSLLRSTYEQYF	TGTGCCAGCAGTCTTCTCAGGAGTACCTACGAGCAGTACTTC
many	TRBV4-2	TRBJ1-2	-	CASSQDRTDYGYTF	TGTGCCAGCAGCCAAGATCGAACAGACTATGGCTACACCTTC
-	TRBV20-1	TRBJ2-3	TRBD2	CSARELAGLGTQYF	TGCAGTGCTAGAGAGCTAGCGGGATTGGGTACGCAGTATTTT
few	TRBV10-3	TRBJ1-2	TRBD1	CAIRVQGDYGYTF	TGTGCCATCAGGGTTCAGGGGGACTATGGCTACACCTTC
many	TRBV6-5	TRBJ1-1	-	CASSYSGPANTEAFF	TGTGCCAGCAGTTACTCCGGCCCAGCGAACACTGAAGCTTTCTTT
-	TRBV29-1	TRBJ1-2	-	CSVDLADSNYGYTF	TGCAGCGTTGATCTAGCAGATTCTAACTATGGCTACACCTTC
few	TRBV7-3	TRBJ2-1	TRBD2	CASSPENSGGPAFF	TGTGCCAGCAGCCCCGAGAATAGCGGGGGGCCGGCGTTCTTC